This T cell receptor beta chain was captured in a study of shared clonotypes between healthy human individuals. Naive CD8 cells, CD45RO-negative and positively selected for CCR7, excluded terminally differentiated effector memory CD45RA+ cells. The CDR3 totals 12 residues. V lost 0 bases and J lost 9; bases outside the gene matches: 1. Germline V gene data show CDR1 as SQVTM and CDR2 as ANQGSEA. The repertoire was sequenced with immunoSEQ multiplex PCR; TCRdb's copy has only in-frame clones and lacks some. The sample lists roughly 770,000 clones, about 96% occurring once. The sample taken for sequencing was naive CD8+ T cells sorted from blood. The TCR comes from a man aged 25-45 years in good health. The V call is TRBV29-1, the J call TRBJ2-1, with 8 bases aligning to TRBD1. The CDR3 sequence is CSVEEDRGEQFF. The CDR3 DNA follows: TGCAGCGTTGAAGAAGACAGGGGTGAGCAGTTCTTC.